Following are 17 T cell receptor beta chains from one sample sequenced in a study of blood T cell repertoires in COVID-19. Clones were sequenced by immunoSEQ multiplex PCR, and TCRdb holds only the in-frame ones, with some missing. The sample gives about 310,000 clones, roughly 89% of which show up once; over 4% is in the top ten. What was sequenced was PBMCs or T cells enriched from blood (not recorded which). Every receptor here comes from a man aged 55 to 70 who had recovered from COVID-19.

The chain's CDR3 is CTMLGGDEKLFF. CDR3 DNA: TGCACCATGTTAGGGGGGGATGAAAAACTGTTTTTT. This chain links TRBV29-1 with TRBJ1-4; D might be TRBD1 (6 bases). The CDR3 runs to 12 residues. Germline V gene sequence: CDR1 SQVTM, CDR2 ANQGSEA.

Written as DNA, the CDR3 is TGTGCCATCAGTGGACAGGGGGGTTTCTACGAGCAGTACTTC. Its protein product is CAISGQGGFYEQYF. The chain has TRBV10-3 and TRBJ2-7; 9 bases are a match to TRBD1. From germline, CDR1 is ENHRY and CDR2 SYGVKD. This CDR3 has 14 amino acids. Trimming at V came to 4 bases and at J to 3 bases, leaving 4 bases not matched to a gene.

V usage is TRBV5-1 and J usage is TRBJ2-5; D gene ambiguous. The V end lost 4 bases, the J end lost 7 bases, and 17 bases lay between the germline ends. CDR1 is SGHRS, CDR2 YFSETQ, per germline. The CDR3 is made up of 14 amino acids. The CDR3 is CASSPSHGRGTQYF. CDR3 DNA: TGCGCCAGCAGCCCCTCGCACGGCCGCGGGACCCAGTACTTC. Combining the CDR3 with reference TRBV5-1 and TRBJ2-5 gives the whole variable domain KAGVTQTPRYLIKTRGQQVTLSCSPISGHRSVSWYQQTPGQGLQFLFEYFSETQRNKGNFPGRFSGRQFSNSRSEMNVSTLELGDSALYLCASSPSHGRGTQYFGPGTRLLVL.

As to this clone: One end of the junction is discordant with germline, which a read error may explain. V usage is TRBV29-1 and J usage is TRBJ2-1; 10 nucleotides align to TRBD2. Germline loops: CDR1 SQVTM, CDR2 ANQGSEA. There are 18 residues in the CDR3. CDR3: CSVEAGLADLRSYNEQFF. CDR3 DNA: TGCAGCGTGGAAGCCGGACTAGCGGACCTCCGCTCCTACAATGAGCAGTTCTTC.

Note on this clone: Within the sample, other DNA sequences also encode this same CDR3. The chain has TRBV28 and TRBJ1-1; 7 positions agree with TRBD1. The ends lost 6 bases at V and 0 bases at J; junction bases unmatched: 4. The CDR3 runs to 14 residues. Germline V gene sequence: CDR1 MDHEN, CDR2 SYDVKM. The CDR3 loop is CASRKGQMNTEAFF. CDR3 nucleotides: TGTGCCAGCAGGAAGGGACAGATGAACACTGAAGCTTTCTTT.

The chain joins TRBV9 to TRBJ2-2, with 7 bases lining up with TRBD1. There are 15 residues in the CDR3. Germline V gene data show CDR1 as SGDLS and CDR2 as YYNGEE. Trimming took 6 bases from V and 3 from J; bases not matched to a gene: 8. The CDR3 reads CASTLGQLDTGELFF. The DNA for the CDR3 is TGTGCCAGCACACTGGGACAGTTGGACACCGGGGAGCTGTTTTTT.

This chain uses TRBV19 with TRBJ1-5; D remains ambiguous. V shed 4 bases and J shed 0 bases, with 7 bases lying between them. The CDR3 is 14 amino acids. Germline V gene lookup returns CDR1 LNHDA and CDR2 SQIVND (reference sequence). In nucleotides, the CDR3 is TGTGCCAGTAGTAAAACATATAGCAATCAGCCCCAGCATTTT. This translates into CASSKTYSNQPQHF.

The V and J genes are TRBV2 and TRBJ2-2; 8 bases align to TRBD1. Losses at the gene ends were 5 bases for V and 8 bases for J; bases not matched to a gene: 7. CDR1 SNHLY and CDR2 FYNNEI come from the germline V gene. The CDR3 has 14 amino acids. The CDR3 DNA sequence: TGTGCCAGCAGTCAGCAGGGGGCCGCTGGGGAGCTGTTTTTT. Translated: CASSQQGAAGELFF. Based on the CDR3 plus reference TRBV2 and TRBJ2-2, the full variable domain is EPEVTQTPSHQVTQMGQEVILRCVPISNHLYFYWYRQILGQKVEFLVSFYNNEISEKSEIFDDQFSVERPDGSNFTLKIRSTKLEDSAMYFCASSQQGAAGELFFGEGSRLTVL.

The chain couples TRBV4-3 to TRBJ2-1; 7 nucleotides match TRBD2. Germline V gives CDR1 LGHNA, CDR2 YSLEER. V dropped 0 bases and J dropped 9; count of bases not matched to a gene: 11. The CDR3 is made up of 16 amino acids. The DNA of the CDR3 is TGCGCCAGCAGCCAAGAACGTCTAGCGGTATACGCTGAGCAGTTCTTC. It codes for CASSQERLAVYAEQFF.

This chain connects TRBV5-8 to TRBJ2-1; 13 nucleotides match TRBD2. J lost 7 bases, V lost 3 bases, and 7 bases had no gene match. Germline V gives CDR1 SGHTS, CDR2 YDEGEE. The CDR3 is 16 amino acids. CDR3 DNA sequence: TGTGCCAGCAGCTCCAGGACTAGCGGGAGTTGGAATGAGCAGTTCTTC. Translating gives CASSSRTSGSWNEQFF. Based on the CDR3 plus reference TRBV5-8 and TRBJ2-1, the full variable domain is EAGVTQSPTHLIKTRGQQATLRCSPISGHTSVYWYQQALGLGLQFLLWYDEGEERNRGNFPPRFSGRQFPNYSSELNVNALELEDSALYLCASSSRTSGSWNEQFFGPGTRLTVL.

The chain is built from TRBV24-1 and TRBJ2-7, with a possible D match to TRBD1 (5 bases). The CDR3 extends over 13 amino acids. The germline V and J ends were trimmed by 9 bases and 3 bases, with 14 bases remaining between them. CDR1 KGHDR and CDR2 SFDVKD come from the germline V gene. CDR3 protein: CATGSRQGYEQYF. CDR3 bases: TGTGCCACCGGCAGCAGGCAGGGCTACGAGCAGTACTTC.

The genes are TRBV30 and TRBJ1-2; no clear D gene. CDR1 is GTSNPN and CDR2 is SVGIG in the germline V gene (reference sequence). Trimming took 0 bases from V and 8 from J, leaving 16 bases between them. This CDR3 is built from 14 residues. This chain's CDR3 is CAWSVGYRSIGYTF. For the CDR3, the DNA is TGTGCCTGGAGTGTAGGTTACAGATCAATCGGCTACACCTTC.

J is TRBJ2-1 and V is TRBV6-5; unclear D gene. Germline V gene lookup returns CDR1 MNHEY and CDR2 SVGAGI. V was trimmed by 7 bases and J by 1 base, leaving 14 bases between them. This CDR3 has 15 amino acids. The CDR3 region is CASTPRQQSYNEQFF. In DNA form, the CDR3 reads TGTGCCAGCACCCCTAGGCAGCAATCCTACAATGAGCAGTTCTTC.

V and J are TRBV30 and TRBJ2-7; D is possibly TRBD1 (6 bases). This CDR3 contains 13 residues. The V end was cut by 3 bases, the J end by 3 bases, with 12 bases between. Per germline, CDR1 GTSNPN and CDR2 SVGIG (reference sequence). The CDR3 loop is CAWSSGQYYEQYF. As DNA, the CDR3 is TGTGCCTGGAGCTCCGGACAGTACTACGAGCAGTACTTC.

This chain connects TRBV6-6 to TRBJ2-5; TRBD2 is a possible D gene (6 bases). CDR1 and CDR2 from the germline V gene are MNHNY and SVGAGI (reference sequence). CDR3 length: 15 residues. Trimming removed 6 bases at V and 6 bases at J, with 20 bases between. CDR3 protein: CASSQAGSSVQTQYF. CDR3 nucleotides: TGTGCCAGCAGCCAAGCCGGGAGTAGCGTACAGACCCAGTACTTC.

CDR3 in amino acids: CASARGTSTDTQYF. The CDR3 region has the DNA TGTGCCTCTGCCCGCGGGACTAGCACAGATACGCAGTATTTT. V usage is TRBV9 and J usage is TRBJ2-3, with TRBD2 as a possible D gene (6 bases). CDR1 SGDLS and CDR2 YYNGEE come from the germline V gene. The CDR3 extends over 14 amino acids. V gave up 10 bases and J gave up 0 bases, with 15 bases separating them.

V usage is TRBV19 and J usage is TRBJ2-1; 9 bases fit TRBD2. The CDR3 totals 16 residues. V shed 7 bases and J 7 bases; nucleotides not matched to a gene: 14. The V gene's germline CDR1 is LNHDA and CDR2 SQIVND (reference sequence). The DNA of the CDR3 is TGTGCCAGTACCCCCAAGCGGCGGGAGGGCCGAAATGAGCAGTTCTTC. Protein: CASTPKRREGRNEQFF.